The 30 T cell receptor beta chains below all came from one sample that was sequenced in a study of Ad26.COV2.S vaccination and SARS-CoV-2 variants. Generated by immunoSEQ multiplex PCR, the TCRdb table keeps only in-frame clones and is missing some. The data show some 520,000 clones, with roughly 87% seen just once and around 13% held by the top ten. As to treatment: some 20 received Ad26.COV2.S at low or high dose, single or two shots; 5 received placebo; per-sample allocation not given. Sampling happened 63 days after the first vaccine or placebo injection. This sample comprised peripheral blood, obtained in a trial of Ad26.COV2.S vaccine versus placebo. The receptors come from a person between 18 and 65 years old who received the Ad26.COV2.S COVID-19 vaccine or a placebo.

The DNA for the CDR3 is TGTGCCAGCAGAGCTCAGGGGGGGGCCTATCAGCCCCAGCATTTT. Translation gives CASRAQGGAYQPQHF. V usage is TRBV27 and J usage is TRBJ1-5; 7 bases are shared with TRBD1. CDR1 and CDR2 (germline): MNHEY, SMNVEV (reference sequence). The CDR3 covers 15 residues. With 6 bases clipped from V and 5 bases from J, the junction kept 10 bases outside the gene matches.

This sequence joins TRBV18 and TRBJ2-2; D is perhaps TRBD1 or TRBD2 (6 bases each). V was pared by 4 bases and J by 2 bases, with 17 bases between. This CDR3 has 17 amino acids. The germline V gene has CDR1 KGHSH and CDR2 LQKENI. CDR3: CASSLHRGTPNTGELFF. The DNA for the CDR3 is TGTGCCAGCTCACTCCACCGGGGGACACCCAACACCGGGGAGCTGTTTTTT.

The chain links TRBV28 to TRBJ2-1; perhaps TRBD2 as D (5 bases). The CDR3 is 13 amino acids. Per the germline V gene, CDR1 is MDHEN and CDR2 is SYDVKM. Trimming stripped 5 bases from V and 9 bases from J, with 14 bases between. The CDR3 nucleotides are TGTGCCAGCAGTCCCCCGGGGTTCGCTGAGCAGTTCTTC. The encoded protein is CASSPPGFAEQFF.

V gene TRBV7-9 combines with J gene TRBJ2-3; 10 nucleotides match TRBD1. CDR1 SEHNR and CDR2 FQNEAQ come from the germline V gene (reference sequence). V gave up 10 bases and J gave up 6 bases; unmatched junction bases: 10. The CDR3 has 14 amino acids. CDR3 DNA: TGTGCCAACGACCCGGGACAGGGGTTCGATACGCAGTATTTT. The encoded protein is CANDPGQGFDTQYF. Based on the CDR3 plus reference TRBV7-9 and TRBJ2-3, the full variable domain is DTGVSQNPRHKITKRGQNVTFRCDPISEHNRLYWYRQTLGQGPEFLTYFQNEAQLEKSRLLSDRFSAERPKGSFSTLEIQRTEQGDSAMYLCANDPGQGFDTQYFGPGTRLTVL.

The chain carries TRBV5-1 and TRBJ1-1; TRBD1 is a possible D gene (5 bases). CDR3 size: 16 residues. The germline gives CDR1 SGHRS, CDR2 YFSETQ. V was pared by 4 bases and J by 4 bases, with 20 bases between. The CDR3 DNA is TGCGCCAGCAGCGGGTCCGGGGGTTGGAAGGGCACTGAAGCTTTCTTT. Its translation: CASSGSGGWKGTEAFF.

This clone showed up just once. The chain recombines TRBV3-1 (or the pseudogene TRBV3-2) with TRBJ2-3; 9 bases match TRBD1. V shed 1 base and J 4 bases; nucleotides not matched to a gene: 9. The CDR3 covers 17 residues. Germline V gene data show CDR1 as LGHDT and CDR2 as YNNKEL (reference sequence). The chain's CDR3 is CASSQVTGQGGADTQYF. As DNA, the CDR3 is TGTGCCAGCAGCCAAGTTACGGGACAGGGTGGCGCAGATACGCAGTATTTT.

This clone has only one observation. This chain links TRBV19 with TRBJ1-5; TRBD1 might be the D (5 bases). V was shortened by 6 bases and J by 0 bases, with 9 bases between the two germline ends. Germline-derived CDR1 and CDR2 are LNHDA and SQIVND (reference sequence). This CDR3 has 14 amino acids. The chain's CDR3 is CASRVRASNQPQHF. The DNA of the CDR3 is TGTGCCAGTAGGGTCAGGGCTAGCAATCAGCCCCAGCATTTT.

CDR3 amino acids: CASSLGTSGTYEQYF. The CDR3 nucleotides read TGTGCCAGCAGCTTGGGGACTAGCGGTACCTACGAGCAGTACTTC. The chain recombines TRBV7-8 with TRBJ2-7, with 11 bases identical to TRBD2. The junction had 3 bases not matched to a gene; V was cut back by 3 bases and J by 2 bases. CDR1 is SGHVS, CDR2 FQNEAQ, per germline. The CDR3 consists of 15 residues.

This clone was picked up a small number of times. This rearrangement joins TRBV6-2 or TRBV6-3 to TRBJ2-7; 13 bases map to TRBD2. The CDR3 consists of 16 residues. Germline CDR1 is MNHEY and CDR2 is SVGEGT. V trimming: 5 bases; J trimming: 0 bases; junction bases outside the gene matches: 4. CDR3: CASSRLAGGSSYEQYF. CDR3 nucleotide sequence: TGTGCCAGCAGTAGACTAGCGGGAGGATCCTCCTACGAGCAGTACTTC.

This clone was detected only a few times. V is TRBV19 and J is TRBJ1-6; tentative D call: TRBD1 (6 bases). Germline loops: CDR1 LNHDA, CDR2 SQIVND (reference sequence). There are 14 residues in the CDR3. Between the trimmed V and J ends, which lost 4 bases and 9 bases, there was a span of 13 bases. DNA for the CDR3: TGTGCCAGTAGTACCACAGGGTCTGGTTCACCCCTCCACTTT. This translates into CASSTTGSGSPLHF.

The chain links TRBV6-5 to TRBJ2-5, with TRBD1 identical over 9 bases. CDR3 length equals 15 residues. V was clipped by 8 bases and J by 4 bases; unmatched bases: 11. Germline CDR1 reads MNHEY; CDR2 reads SVGAGI. The CDR3 nucleotides read TGTGCCAGCGGGGGACAGGGTACGGGTGTAGAGACCCAGTACTTC. Translating it yields CASGGQGTGVETQYF.

The chain couples TRBV5-5 to TRBJ2-5, with 13 bases that match TRBD2. Per the germline V gene, CDR1 is SGHKS and CDR2 is YYEKEE (reference sequence). The CDR3 is 17 residues long. Germline trimming cut 1 base from V and 4 bases from J; bases unmatched to any gene: 7. This CDR3 is CASSLTSGRAGRETQYF. As DNA, the CDR3 is TGTGCCAGCAGCTTGACTAGCGGGAGGGCCGGCAGAGAGACCCAGTACTTC.

This chain joins TRBV30 and TRBJ2-3; perhaps TRBD1 as D (5 bases). The CDR3 is 14 residues long. CDR1 and CDR2 from the germline V gene are GTSNPN and SVGIG (reference sequence). V lost 5 bases, J lost 1 base, and 13 bases lay in between. The CDR3 bases are TGTGCCTGGTCCAGGCAGGGTGGCACAGATACGCAGTATTTT. Protein: CAWSRQGGTDTQYF. Combining the CDR3 with reference TRBV30 and TRBJ2-3 gives the whole variable domain SQTIHQWPATLVQPVGSPLSLECTVEGTSNPNLYWYRQAAGRGLQLLFYSVGIGQISSEVPQNLSASRPQDRQFILSSKKLLLSDSGFYLCAWSRQGGTDTQYFGPGTRLTVL.

V usage is TRBV9 and J usage is TRBJ2-2, with TRBD2 identical over 10 bases. This CDR3 spans 15 amino acids. With 5 bases clipped from V and 5 bases from J, the junction kept 6 bases outside the gene matches. In germline, CDR1 is SGDLS, CDR2 YYNGEE. In DNA form, the CDR3 reads TGTGCCAGCAGTGGGACTAGCGTCGGTACCGGGGAGCTGTTTTTT. This encodes CASSGTSVGTGELFF.

The chain couples TRBV24-1 to TRBJ2-2; 9 bases map to TRBD2. CDR3 length equals 18 residues. The V and J ends lost 3 bases and 5 bases, in that order; junction bases with no gene match: 12. CDR1 and CDR2 from the germline V gene are KGHDR and SFDVKD. The CDR3 DNA sequence: TGTGCCACCAGTGATCGTCCTTCAAGCGGGAGGTATACCGGGGAGCTGTTTTTT. Its translation: CATSDRPSSGRYTGELFF.

The V and J genes are TRBV28 and TRBJ1-5, with D unresolved. Per germline, CDR1 MDHEN and CDR2 SYDVKM. The CDR3 sequence is 16 residues long. The V gene lost 3 bases and the J gene lost 3 bases, with 15 bases spanning the gap. This chain's CDR3 is CASSFFIGGHNQPQHF. Written as DNA, the CDR3 is TGTGCCAGCAGTTTTTTTATCGGCGGCCACAATCAGCCCCAGCATTTT.

This clone occurred once. The genes are TRBV7-2 and TRBJ2-7; 8 nucleotides agree with TRBD1. This CDR3 contains 13 residues. V was pared by 9 bases and J by 4 bases, with 8 bases of the junction left unmatched. The germline gives CDR1 SGHTA, CDR2 FQGNSA. CDR3 amino acids: CASNQGALYEQYF. The DNA for the CDR3 is TGTGCCAGTAACCAGGGGGCATTATACGAGCAGTACTTC.

Comments on this clone: One junction end does not reproduce the germline sequence, and a read error may be involved. V gene TRBV6-2 or TRBV6-3 combines with J gene TRBJ2-3; 8 nucleotides agree with TRBD2. This CDR3 has 11 residues. CDR1 and CDR2 (germline): MNHEY, SVGEGT. The CDR3 here is CASSTGGPGNF. The CDR3 DNA is TGTGCCAGCAGTACGGGGGGGCCGGGGAATTTT.

This clone showed up just once. The chain combines TRBV6-5 with TRBJ2-4, with D possibly being TRBD1 (6 bases). CDR1 is MNHEY, CDR2 SVGAGI, per germline. The length of the CDR3 is 13 residues. Between the trimmed V and J ends, which lost 6 bases and 1 base, there was a span of 7 bases. CDR3 sequence (DNA): TGTGCCAGCAGGCAGGGGGCCAAAAACATTCAGTACTTC. It translates to CASRQGAKNIQYF.

The V gene is TRBV9, the J gene TRBJ1-1; D remains unclear. Germline CDR1 reads SGDLS; CDR2 reads YYNGEE. V was pared by 0 bases and J by 0 bases, with 9 bases between. The CDR3 spans 15 residues. CDR3 nucleotides: TGTGCCAGCAGCGTAGCCCCGACCTTGAACACTGAAGCTTTCTTT. The encoded protein is CASSVAPTLNTEAFF.

The chain uses TRBV6-5 and TRBJ1-2, with D possibly TRBD1 on 5 matching bases. CDR1 is MNHEY and CDR2 is SVGAGI in the germline V gene. The CDR3 is 14 residues long. Trimming took off 7 bases at V and 1 base at J, with 13 bases between the two ends. The CDR3 spells CASNPLGDNYGYTF. The CDR3 nucleotides are TGTGCCAGCAACCCCCTGGGGGATAACTATGGCTACACCTTC.

This chain links TRBV12-3 or TRBV12-4 with TRBJ2-3; no definite D call. The CDR3 length is 12 residues. V was pared by 3 bases and J by 4 bases, with 5 bases between. The CDR3 DNA sequence: TGTGCCAGCAGTTTTCGGCCAGATACGCAGTATTTT. As protein: CASSFRPDTQYF.

The chain combines TRBV6-5 with TRBJ2-1; possibly TRBD1 for D (5 bases). V dropped 5 bases and J dropped 2 bases, with 13 bases sitting between them. This CDR3 is 15 amino acids long. Germline lookup yields CDR1 MNHEY and CDR2 SVGAGI. Written as DNA, the CDR3 is TGTGCCAGCAGTCCTCATGGGGCTACCTACAATGAGCAGTTCTTC. Encoded protein: CASSPHGATYNEQFF.

The chain recombines TRBV7-2 with TRBJ2-5; D is uncertain. Germline V gene lookup returns CDR1 SGHTA and CDR2 FQGNSA. This CDR3 comprises 13 residues. The germline V and J ends were trimmed by 0 bases and 5 bases, with 7 bases remaining between them. DNA of the CDR3: TGTGCCAGCAGCTTAGCGCTTGTTGAGACCCAGTACTTC. Its protein is CASSLALVETQYF.

V usage is TRBV28 and J usage is TRBJ2-7; the match to TRBD1 covers 8 bases. J gave up 0 bases and V 7 bases, and 14 bases lay outside the gene matches. Germline V gene sequence: CDR1 MDHEN, CDR2 SYDVKM. This CDR3 region has 17 residues. This CDR3 reads CASTSFPRQGSSYEQYF. CDR3 nucleotides: TGTGCCAGCACCTCTTTCCCCCGACAGGGGAGCTCCTACGAGCAGTACTTC.

The count of this clone is one. The chain joins TRBV19 to TRBJ2-3, with D perhaps given as TRBD1 or TRBD2 (5 bases each). V was pared by 5 bases and J by 8 bases, with 20 bases between. This CDR3 is 15 amino acids long. Germline V gives CDR1 LNHDA, CDR2 SQIVND (reference sequence). CDR3 sequence: CASSPWDVGASTQYF. The CDR3 nucleotides are TGTGCCAGTAGTCCCTGGGACGTAGGAGCGTCTACGCAGTATTTT.

CDR3 DNA: TGTGCCAGCAGTCAGAAGGGGGACACCATATATTTT. Translating gives CASSQKGDTIYF. The chain joins TRBV12-3 or TRBV12-4 to TRBJ1-3, with a tentative D call TRBD1 (6 bases). V was cut by 5 bases and J by 8 bases, with 10 bases left in between. This CDR3 contains 12 residues.

This clone was counted a single time. The chain has TRBV7-9 and TRBJ2-2; TRBD2 agrees at 12 bases. Germline V gene lookup returns CDR1 SEHNR and CDR2 FQNEAQ (reference sequence). CDR3 length: 16 amino acids. The V segment lost 4 bases and the J segment 6 bases; nucleotides outside the gene matches: 6. CDR3 protein: CASSSPSGRVAGELFF. In DNA, the CDR3 is TGTGCCAGCAGCTCGCCTAGCGGGAGGGTCGCCGGGGAGCTGTTTTTT.

This clone came up a few times. The rearrangement joins TRBV6-5 to TRBJ2-7; D is perhaps TRBD1 (6 bases). This CDR3 spans 15 amino acids. Deletions cut 6 bases from V and 1 base from J, with 16 bases between. The germline gives CDR1 MNHEY, CDR2 SVGAGI. The CDR3 nucleotides are TGTGCCAGCAGGGCAGGGGTCGGAGCTTCCTACGAGCAGTACTTC. Translated, it gives CASRAGVGASYEQYF.

The genes are TRBV19 and TRBJ2-7; D possibly corresponds to TRBD2 (6 bases). CDR3 length: 13 amino acids. V lost 10 bases to trimming and J lost 4 bases, with 17 bases between them. Germline assignment: CDR1 LNHDA and CDR2 SQIVND (reference sequence). The CDR3 DNA sequence: TGTGCCACGGGCTCCGGGAGTGGGTACGAGCAGTACTTC. This sequence encodes CATGSGSGYEQYF.